These 4 T cell receptor beta chains were sequenced from one sample in a study of blood T cells in healthy people across ages. It was with a sample-barcoded 5' primer and a J-beta primer mix that a second PCR of about 6 to 12 cycles was run. One entry per CDR3 protein results from TCRdb running MiXCR on the 5' RACE reads. The sample records 700,000 to 950,000 distinct CDR3 sequences, roughly 47% being singletons. Specimen: blood. Receptors originate from a woman aged 60-75 years in good health.

This clonotype was seen a few times. The chain is built from TRBV14 and TRBJ1-1, with a tentative D call TRBD1 (6 bases). The germline V gene has CDR1 SGHDN and CDR2 FVKESK. V was shortened by 3 bases and J by 5 bases, with 16 bases between the two germline ends. This CDR3 is built from 15 residues. CDR3 DNA sequence: TGTGCCAGCAGCCACACGAGGAGAGGGGGTACTGAAGCTTTCTTT. This encodes CASSHTRRGGTEAFF. Based on the CDR3 plus reference TRBV14 and TRBJ1-1, the full variable domain is EAGVTQFPSHSVIEKGQTVTLRCDPISGHDNLYWYRRVMGKEIKFLLHFVKESKQDESGMPNNRFLAERTGGTYSTLKVQPAELEDSGVYFCASSHTRRGGTEAFFGQGTRLTVV.

This clonotype came up many times. V usage is TRBV6-6 and J usage is TRBJ2-7; 7 nucleotides align to TRBD1. Germline V gene sequence: CDR1 MNHNY, CDR2 SVGAGI (reference sequence). CDR3 size: 15 residues. Trimming removed 0 bases from V and 6 bases from J; junction bases left unmatched: 8. CDR3 residues: CASSYSSDRSSEQYF. The CDR3 DNA reads TGTGCCAGCAGTTACTCTTCGGACAGGTCTTCCGAGCAGTACTTC.

This clonotype has more than one count but fewer than ten. The rearrangement links TRBV12-3 or TRBV12-4 to TRBJ2-5; 13 positions agree with TRBD2. Germline trimming cut 3 bases from V and 5 bases from J; bases unmatched to any gene: 3. The CDR3 is 15 amino acids. The CDR3 DNA sequence: TGTGCCAGCAGTTTTGGGACTAGCGGGGTTGAGACCCAGTACTTC. Its protein product is CASSFGTSGVETQYF.

This sequence joins TRBV19 and TRBJ2-7; D is perhaps TRBD1 or TRBD2 (7 bases each). The CDR3 spans 16 residues. The V and J ends lost 2 bases and 7 bases respectively, with 21 bases between them. Germline V gives CDR1 LNHDA, CDR2 SQIVND (reference sequence). The DNA of the CDR3 is TGTGCCAGTAGTATAAGGAGCGGGACAGCCTACAATGAGCAGTACTTC. Translation gives CASSIRSGTAYNEQYF.